Below, 5 T cell receptor beta chains from the same sample are listed, as sequenced in a study of blood T cells in healthy people across ages. Then a second PCR, running about 6 to 12 cycles, was carried out with a sample-barcoded 5' primer and a J-beta primer mix. TCRdb reprocessed the 5' RACE reads with MiXCR, giving one entry per CDR3 protein. Among around 800,000 distinct CDR3 sequences listed, around 45% were seen once. Sequencing was performed on blood. These receptor sequences come from a man in his 60s in good health.

This clonotype was recorded a few times. A much larger clone differs by one base, so this may be a read error. The V call is TRBV12-3 or TRBV12-4, the J call TRBJ1-5, with 8 bases identical to TRBD1. V lost 4 bases and J lost 6; bases outside the gene matches: 14. This CDR3 is 17 amino acids long. The CDR3 DNA follows: TGTGCCAGCAGTTCCTCCTTTGACAGGGGTGGGATTCAGCCCCAGCATTTT. Translated, it gives CASSSSFDRGGIQPQHF.

This chain connects TRBV27 to TRBJ2-1, with D possibly TRBD2 on 6 matching bases. Trimming removed 7 bases from V and 9 bases from J, with 16 bases in between. CDR1 is MNHEY and CDR2 is SMNVEV in the germline V gene (reference sequence). This CDR3 comprises 13 residues. CDR3 in DNA: TGTGCCAGCAATGGGGCTAGCGTGGGTGAGCAGTTCTTC. Translating it yields CASNGASVGEQFF.

This clonotype was counted only a few times. The V gene is TRBV29-1, the J gene TRBJ1-2; 8 positions match TRBD1. Looked up from germline, CDR1 is SQVTM and CDR2 is ANQGSEA. J was trimmed by 7 bases and V by 1 base; bases with no gene match: 5. The CDR3 sequence is 13 residues long. DNA of the CDR3: TGCAGCGTTGAAGGGACAGGGTTGGTTGGCTACACCTTC. This codes for CSVEGTGLVGYTF.

V and J are TRBV7-9 and TRBJ2-5, with D perhaps TRBD1 (6 bases). V was clipped by 6 bases and J by 2 bases, with 16 bases between them. This CDR3 is built from 15 residues. CDR1 SEHNR and CDR2 FQNEAQ come from the germline V gene (reference sequence). DNA of the CDR3: TGTGCCAGCAGGCGGACAGATCCCCTACAAGAGACCCAGTACTTC. Its translation: CASRRTDPLQETQYF.

The chain links TRBV12-3 or TRBV12-4 to TRBJ2-1, with TRBD1 matching over 7 bases. The CDR3 extends over 14 amino acids. Trimming at V came to 5 bases and at J to 7 bases, leaving 8 bases not matched to a gene. The CDR3 here is CASSPPGQSNEQFF. The CDR3 nucleotides read TGTGCCAGCAGTCCTCCGGGACAGAGTAATGAGCAGTTCTTC.